This T cell receptor (beta chain) was documented in a study of T cells after somatic rescue of genetic block. This clone was seen a handful of times. Clones were read by immunoSEQ multiplex PCR, and TCRdb kept only the in-frame ones, dropping some. The repertoire has 11,000 to 15,000 clones, approximately 71% of them found once; the top ten carry around 28%. This sequence was found in a man between 18 and 35 years old. The specimen sequenced was peripheral blood mononuclear cells (PBMCs).

CDR3 protein: CATRGVNSPLHF. In DNA, the CDR3 is TGTGCCACCCGCGGGGTAAATTCACCCCTCCACTTT. This chain uses TRBV6-5 with TRBJ1-6, with D unclear. V lost 10 bases and J 7 bases, leaving 11 bases between the germline ends. The V gene's germline CDR1 is MNHEY and CDR2 SVGAGI. The CDR3 is made up of 12 amino acids.